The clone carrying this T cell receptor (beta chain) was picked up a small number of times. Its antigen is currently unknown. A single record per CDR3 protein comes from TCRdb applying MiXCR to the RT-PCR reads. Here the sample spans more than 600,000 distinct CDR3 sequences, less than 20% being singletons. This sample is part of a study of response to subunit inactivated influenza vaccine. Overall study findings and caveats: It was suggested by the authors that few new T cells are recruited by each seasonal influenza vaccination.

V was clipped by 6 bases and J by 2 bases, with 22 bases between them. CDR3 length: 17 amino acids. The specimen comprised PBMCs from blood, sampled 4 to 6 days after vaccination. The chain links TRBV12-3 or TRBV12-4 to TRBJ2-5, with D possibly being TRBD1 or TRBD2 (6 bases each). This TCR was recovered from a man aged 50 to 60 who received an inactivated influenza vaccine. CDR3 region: CASSSRRGVVGQETQYF. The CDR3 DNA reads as TGTGCCAGCAGCTCTCGGAGGGGGGTAGTAGGACAAGAGACCCAGTACTTC.